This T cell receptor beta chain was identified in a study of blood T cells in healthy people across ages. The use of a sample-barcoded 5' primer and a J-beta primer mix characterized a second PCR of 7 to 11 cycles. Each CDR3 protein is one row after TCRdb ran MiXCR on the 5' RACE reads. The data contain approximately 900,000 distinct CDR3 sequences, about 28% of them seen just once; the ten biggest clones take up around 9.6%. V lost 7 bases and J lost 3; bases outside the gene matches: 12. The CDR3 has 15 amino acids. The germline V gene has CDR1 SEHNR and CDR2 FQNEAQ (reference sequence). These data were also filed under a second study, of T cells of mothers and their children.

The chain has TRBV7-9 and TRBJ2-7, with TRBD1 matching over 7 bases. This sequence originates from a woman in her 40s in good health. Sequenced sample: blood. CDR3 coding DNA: TGTGCCAGCATCCATACGGGACAGATCAACTACGAGCAGTACTTC. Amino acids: CASIHTGQINYEQYF.